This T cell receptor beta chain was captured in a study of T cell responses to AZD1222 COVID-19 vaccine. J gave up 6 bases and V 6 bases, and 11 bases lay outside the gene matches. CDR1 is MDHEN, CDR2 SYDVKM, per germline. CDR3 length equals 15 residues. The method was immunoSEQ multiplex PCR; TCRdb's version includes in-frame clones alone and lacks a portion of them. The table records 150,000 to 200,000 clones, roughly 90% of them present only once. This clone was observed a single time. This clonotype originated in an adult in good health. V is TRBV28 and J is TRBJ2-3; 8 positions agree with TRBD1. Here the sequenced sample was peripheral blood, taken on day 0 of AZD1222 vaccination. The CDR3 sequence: CASRRTGWGLDTQYF. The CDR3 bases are TGTGCCAGCAGGAGGACAGGGTGGGGGTTGGATACGCAGTATTTT.